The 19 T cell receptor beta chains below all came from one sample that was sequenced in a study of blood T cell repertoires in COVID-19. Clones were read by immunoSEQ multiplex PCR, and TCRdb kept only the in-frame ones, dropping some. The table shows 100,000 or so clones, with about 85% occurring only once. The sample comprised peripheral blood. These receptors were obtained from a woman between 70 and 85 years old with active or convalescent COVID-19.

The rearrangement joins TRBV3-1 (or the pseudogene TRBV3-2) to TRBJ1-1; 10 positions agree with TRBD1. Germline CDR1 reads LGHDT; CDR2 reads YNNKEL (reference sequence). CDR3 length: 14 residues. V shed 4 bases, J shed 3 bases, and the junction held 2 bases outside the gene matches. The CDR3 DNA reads TGTGCCAGCAGCCTCGGGACAGGGGACACTGAAGCTTTCTTT. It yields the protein CASSLGTGDTEAFF.

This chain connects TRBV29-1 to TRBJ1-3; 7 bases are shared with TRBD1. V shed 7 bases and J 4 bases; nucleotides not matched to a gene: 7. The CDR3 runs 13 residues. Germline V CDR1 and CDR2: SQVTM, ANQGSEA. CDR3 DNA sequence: TGCAGCGCCGTGACAGGGACAGGAAACACCATATATTTT. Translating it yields CSAVTGTGNTIYF.

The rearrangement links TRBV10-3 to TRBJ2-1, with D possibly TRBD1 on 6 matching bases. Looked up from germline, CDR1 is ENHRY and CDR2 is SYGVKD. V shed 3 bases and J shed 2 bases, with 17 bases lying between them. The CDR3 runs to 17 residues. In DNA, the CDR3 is TGTGCCATCAGTGACCGGGACACCATAGGGGCCTACAATGAGCAGTTCTTC. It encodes CAISDRDTIGAYNEQFF.

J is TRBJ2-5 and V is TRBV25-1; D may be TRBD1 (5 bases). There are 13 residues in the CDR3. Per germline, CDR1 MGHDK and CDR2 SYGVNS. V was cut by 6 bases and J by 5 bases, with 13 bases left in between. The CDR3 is CASSVRVGETQYF. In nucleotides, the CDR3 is TGTGCCAGCAGCGTCAGGGTTGGGGAGACCCAGTACTTC.

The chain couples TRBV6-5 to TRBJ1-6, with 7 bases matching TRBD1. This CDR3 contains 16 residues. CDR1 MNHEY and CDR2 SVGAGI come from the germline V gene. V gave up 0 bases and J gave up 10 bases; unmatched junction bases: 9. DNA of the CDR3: TGTGCCAGCAGTTACTCGCCCAGGGGGGAGCGATCACCCCTCCACTTT. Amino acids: CASSYSPRGERSPLHF.

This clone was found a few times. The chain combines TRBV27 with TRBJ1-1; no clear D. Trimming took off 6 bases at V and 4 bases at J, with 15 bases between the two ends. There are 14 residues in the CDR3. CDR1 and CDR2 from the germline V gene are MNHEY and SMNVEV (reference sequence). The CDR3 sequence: CASRLISGATEAFF. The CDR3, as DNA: TGTGCCAGCAGACTTATTTCGGGTGCCACTGAAGCTTTCTTT.

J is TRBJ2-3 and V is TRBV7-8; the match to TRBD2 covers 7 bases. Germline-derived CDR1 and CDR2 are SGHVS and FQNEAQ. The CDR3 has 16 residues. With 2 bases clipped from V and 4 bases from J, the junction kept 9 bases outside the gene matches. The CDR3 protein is CASSLPFGGRADTQYF. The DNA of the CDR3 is TGTGCCAGCAGCTTACCCTTCGGGGGGAGGGCAGATACGCAGTATTTT.

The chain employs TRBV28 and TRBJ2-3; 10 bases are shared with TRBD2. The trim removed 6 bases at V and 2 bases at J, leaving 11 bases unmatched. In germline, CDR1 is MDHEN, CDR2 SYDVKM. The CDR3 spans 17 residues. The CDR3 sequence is CASSHGLSGGTTDTQYF. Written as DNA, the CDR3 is TGTGCCAGCAGCCACGGCCTTAGCGGGGGGACCACAGATACGCAGTATTTT.

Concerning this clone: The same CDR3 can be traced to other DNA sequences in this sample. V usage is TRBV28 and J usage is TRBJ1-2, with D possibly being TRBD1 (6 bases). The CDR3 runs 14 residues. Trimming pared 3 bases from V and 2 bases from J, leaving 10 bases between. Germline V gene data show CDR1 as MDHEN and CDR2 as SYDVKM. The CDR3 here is CASSLGGANYGYTF. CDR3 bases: TGTGCCAGCAGTTTGGGGGGGGCGAACTATGGCTACACCTTC.

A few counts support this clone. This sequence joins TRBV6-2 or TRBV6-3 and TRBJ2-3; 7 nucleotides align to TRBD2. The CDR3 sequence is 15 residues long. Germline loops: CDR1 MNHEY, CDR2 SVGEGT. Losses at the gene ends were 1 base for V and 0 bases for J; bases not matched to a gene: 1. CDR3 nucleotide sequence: TGTGCCAGCAGTTACTTTAGCGGGAGCACAGATACGCAGTATTTT. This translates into CASSYFSGSTDTQYF.

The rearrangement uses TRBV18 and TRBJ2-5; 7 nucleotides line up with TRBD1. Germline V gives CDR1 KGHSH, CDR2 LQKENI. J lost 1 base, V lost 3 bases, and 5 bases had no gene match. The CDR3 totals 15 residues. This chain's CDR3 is CASSPEGQFQETQYF. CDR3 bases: TGTGCCAGCTCACCCGAGGGACAGTTCCAAGAGACCCAGTACTTC.

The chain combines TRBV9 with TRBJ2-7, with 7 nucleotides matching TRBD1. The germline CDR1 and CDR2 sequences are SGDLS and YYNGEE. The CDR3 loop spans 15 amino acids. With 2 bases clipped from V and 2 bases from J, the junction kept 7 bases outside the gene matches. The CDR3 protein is CASSVQGDVAYEQYF. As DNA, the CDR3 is TGTGCCAGCAGCGTCCAGGGGGACGTAGCCTACGAGCAGTACTTC.

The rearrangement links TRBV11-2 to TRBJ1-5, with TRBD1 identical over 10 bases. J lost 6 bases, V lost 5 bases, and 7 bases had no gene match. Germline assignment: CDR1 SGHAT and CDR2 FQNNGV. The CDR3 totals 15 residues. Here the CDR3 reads CASSGGQGKGQPQHF. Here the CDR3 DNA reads TGTGCCAGCAGCGGGGGACAGGGGAAGGGTCAGCCCCAGCATTTT. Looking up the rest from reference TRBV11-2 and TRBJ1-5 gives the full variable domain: EAGVAQSPRYKIIEKRQSVAFWCNPISGHATLYWYQQILGQGPKLLIQFQNNGVVDDSQLPKDRFSAERLKGVDSTLKIQPAKLEDSAVYLCASSGGQGKGQPQHFGDGTRLSIL.

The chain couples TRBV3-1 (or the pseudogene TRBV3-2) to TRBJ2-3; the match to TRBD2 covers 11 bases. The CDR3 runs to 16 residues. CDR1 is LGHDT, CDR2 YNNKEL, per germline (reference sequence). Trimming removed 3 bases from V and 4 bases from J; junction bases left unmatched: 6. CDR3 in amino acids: CASSQPGLAVADTQYF. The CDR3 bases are TGTGCCAGCAGCCAGCCGGGACTAGCGGTTGCAGATACGCAGTATTTT.

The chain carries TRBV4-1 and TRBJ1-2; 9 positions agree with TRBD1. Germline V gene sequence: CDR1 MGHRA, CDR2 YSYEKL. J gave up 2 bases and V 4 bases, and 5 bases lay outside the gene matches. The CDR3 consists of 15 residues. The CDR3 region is CASSLGTGQNYGYTF. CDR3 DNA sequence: TGCGCCAGCAGCCTGGGGACAGGGCAAAACTATGGCTACACCTTC.

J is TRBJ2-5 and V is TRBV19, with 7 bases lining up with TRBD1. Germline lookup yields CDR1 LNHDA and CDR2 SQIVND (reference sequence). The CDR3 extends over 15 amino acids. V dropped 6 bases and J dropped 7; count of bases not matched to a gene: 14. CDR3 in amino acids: CASRDLTTGLVTQYF. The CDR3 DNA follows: TGTGCCAGTAGGGACCTCACGACAGGGTTGGTGACCCAGTACTTC.

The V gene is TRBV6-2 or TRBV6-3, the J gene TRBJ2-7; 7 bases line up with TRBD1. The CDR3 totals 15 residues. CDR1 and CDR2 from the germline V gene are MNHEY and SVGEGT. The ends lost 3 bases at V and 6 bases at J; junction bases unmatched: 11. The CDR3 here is CASSYYRGISGEQYF. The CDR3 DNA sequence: TGTGCCAGCAGTTATTACAGGGGAATATCAGGCGAGCAGTACTTC.

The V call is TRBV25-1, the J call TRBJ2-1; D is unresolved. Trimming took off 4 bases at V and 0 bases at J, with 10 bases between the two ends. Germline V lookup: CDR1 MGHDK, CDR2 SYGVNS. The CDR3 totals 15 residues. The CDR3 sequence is CASSVAFPSYNEQFF. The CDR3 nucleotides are TGTGCCAGCAGTGTAGCCTTCCCCTCCTACAATGAGCAGTTCTTC.

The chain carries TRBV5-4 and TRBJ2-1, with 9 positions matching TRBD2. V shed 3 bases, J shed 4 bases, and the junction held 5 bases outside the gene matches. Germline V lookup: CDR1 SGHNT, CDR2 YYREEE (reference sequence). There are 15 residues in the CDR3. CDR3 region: CASSSSLAGYNEQFF. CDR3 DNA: TGTGCCAGCAGCTCGTCCCTAGCGGGATACAATGAGCAGTTCTTC.